This T cell receptor beta chain was observed in a study of cytomegalovirus exposure and HLA in healthy donors. The germline V gene has CDR1 PRHDT and CDR2 FYEKMQ (reference sequence). The CDR3 length is 14 residues. With 0 bases removed from V and 5 bases from J, the gap between germline ends came to 11 bases. Unrecorded immune exposure was likely among donors, who were nominally healthy when sampled. It was with 60 Vbeta and 13 Jbeta primers that the PCR ran. This table comes from immunoSEQ multiplex PCR, and its TCRdb copy is limited to in-frame clones, with some not included. The profile shows under 200,000 clones, approximately 65% of them singletons.

The chain recombines TRBV13 with TRBJ2-7, with D uncertain. This TCR derives from a man between 40 and 49 years old in good health and CMV-seronegative. The source material was PBMCs. The CDR3: CASSLGGPFDEQYF. CDR3 sequence (DNA): TGTGCCAGCAGCTTAGGGGGCCCCTTCGACGAGCAGTACTTC. The variable domain in full, with the rest retrieved from reference TRBV13 and TRBJ2-7, is AAGVIQSPRHLIKEKRETATLKCYPIPRHDTVYWYQQGPGQDPQFLISFYEKMQSDKGSIPDRFSAQQFSDYHSELNMSSLELGDSALYFCASSLGGPFDEQYFGPGTRLTVT.